This T cell receptor beta chain was recorded in a study of identical twins. Study outcomes and limitations: High-abundance cord blood beta clonotypes had fewer insertions; memory repertoires showed none. Recombination models fit unrelated individuals' TCR alpha sharing but underestimated twins'.

Notes on this clonotype: Its antigen is as yet unknown.

From germline, CDR1 is MNHEY and CDR2 SVGEGT. The CDR3 is made up of 15 amino acids. V lost 6 bases and J lost 2, with 15 bases in between. Via MiXCR, TCRdb re-called the 5' RACE reads, giving one row per CDR3 protein. The profile shows 1.5 million to 2 million distinct CDR3 sequences, around a third of them singletons. The sample comprised cord blood. The receptor was isolated from a newborn girl in good health. V is TRBV6-2 or TRBV6-3 and J is TRBJ2-3; possible D gene TRBD2, 6 bases. The CDR3 region is CASSPRDSPTDTQYF. The CDR3 DNA sequence: TGTGCCAGCAGCCCCCGGGACTCCCCCACAGATACGCAGTATTTT.